This T cell receptor beta chain stems from a study of shared clonotypes between healthy human individuals. Broader study findings: In contrast to clonotypes shared by all four donors, non-shared clonotypes had lower generation probabilities.

The CDR3 sequence is 14 residues long. The germline V and J ends were trimmed by 8 bases and 9 bases, with 20 bases remaining between them. The germline gives CDR1 MRHNA, CDR2 SNTAGT. The study ran the assay at deep level. Assay used: immunoSEQ multiplex PCR; TCRdb lists only in-frame clones, some missing. This sample yields 550,000 to 800,000 clones, of which approximately 79% are seen a single time; roughly 1.7% belongs to the top ten. Points on this clone: Its antigen is unidentified.

Sequencing input: memory CD4+ T cells sorted from blood. The subset was: CD45RA-negative fraction. The chain carries TRBV6-4 and TRBJ2-1; TRBD1 might be the D (7 bases). The receptor comes from a woman under 40 in good health. In DNA form, the CDR3 reads TGTGCCAGCTCTGTAGACAGGGACTTCGGTGAGCAGTTCTTC. This codes for CASSVDRDFGEQFF.